The present TCR beta chain was sequenced within a study of T cell repertoires in aging, cancer and after chemotherapy. Background on the study: Clear clonal overlap appeared across healthy donor samples taken over several months to years. Study-level results: Healthy donors lost TCR diversity with age mainly through richness, cancer patients through richness and evenness. Immunological memory after chemotherapy cannot be judged from the repertoire data. Age-matched healthy donors had significantly more diverse, less clonal blood TCR repertoires than untreated cancer patients.

This CDR3 comprises 15 residues. With 6 bases clipped from V and 8 bases from J, the junction kept 8 bases outside the gene matches. In germline, CDR1 is MNHEY, CDR2 SVGEGT. To note about this clonotype: No antigen is known for it.

Rearranged V-D-J TRB sequences were amplified with a mixed TRB-A/B primer pool. TCRdb re-called the multiplex PCR reads with MiXCR, one entry per CDR3 protein. The sample consists of under 10,000 distinct CDR3 sequences, roughly 35% of them appearing once. Amplification of TCR beta used genomic DNA extracted from peripheral blood. This sequence originates from a human donor in good health. The V gene is TRBV6-2 or TRBV6-3, the J gene TRBJ2-1, with 12 bases that match TRBD2. Sequenced sample: blood. CDR3 coding DNA: TGTGCCAGCAGCCTAGAGACTAGCGGGAGCGATGAGCAGTTCTTC. Residues: CASSLETSGSDEQFF.